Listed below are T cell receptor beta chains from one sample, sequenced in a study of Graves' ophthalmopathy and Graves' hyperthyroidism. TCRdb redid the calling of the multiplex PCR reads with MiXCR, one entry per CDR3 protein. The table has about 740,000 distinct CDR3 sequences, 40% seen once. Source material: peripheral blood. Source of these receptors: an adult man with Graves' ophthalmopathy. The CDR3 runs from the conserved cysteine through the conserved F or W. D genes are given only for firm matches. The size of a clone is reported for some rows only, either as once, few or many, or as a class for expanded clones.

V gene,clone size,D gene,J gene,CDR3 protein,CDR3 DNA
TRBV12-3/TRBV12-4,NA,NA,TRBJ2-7,CASRRTGTPTSYEQYF,TGTGCCAGCAGACGTACGGGAACCCCCACCTCCTACGAGCAGTACTTC
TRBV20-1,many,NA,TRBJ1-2,CSARTESNYGYTF,TGCAGTGCTAGGACAGAGTCTAACTATGGCTACACCTTC
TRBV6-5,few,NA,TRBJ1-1,CASSSASLSLEAFF,TGTGCCAGCAGTTCGGCTAGCCTAAGTTTGGAAGCTTTCTTT
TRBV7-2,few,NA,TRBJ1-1,CASSRDGSFLTEAFF,TGTGCCAGCAGCCGGGACGGAAGCTTTCTCACTGAAGCTTTCTTT
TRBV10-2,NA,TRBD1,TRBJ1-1,CATLDRAGTEAFF,TGCGCCACCTTGGACAGGGCGGGCACTGAAGCTTTCTTT
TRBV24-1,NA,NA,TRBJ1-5,CATSAHQGRWQPQHF,TGTGCCACCAGTGCCCACCAAGGCCGATGGCAGCCCCAGCATTTT
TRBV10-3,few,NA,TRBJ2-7,CASEPIDSYEQYF,TGTGCCAGCGAGCCAATTGACAGTTACGAGCAGTACTTC
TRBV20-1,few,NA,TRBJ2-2,CSAIQGANTGELFF,TGCAGTGCCATACAGGGTGCGAACACCGGGGAGCTGTTTTTT
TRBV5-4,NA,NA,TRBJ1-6,CASSPGLGYNSPLHF,TGTGCCAGCAGCCCGGGGTTAGGGTATAATTCACCCCTCCACTTT
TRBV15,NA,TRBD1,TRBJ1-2,CATSVPGTAYGYTF,TGTGCCACCAGCGTACCCGGGACAGCCTATGGCTACACCTTC
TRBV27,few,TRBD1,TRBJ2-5,CASSLPGGQGTQYF,TGTGCCAGCAGTTTGCCAGGGGGTCAGGGGACCCAGTACTTC
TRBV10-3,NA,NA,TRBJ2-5,CAIKGLEETQYF,TGTGCCATCAAAGGGTTGGAAGAGACCCAGTACTTC
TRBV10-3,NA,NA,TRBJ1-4,CASSYRTGRGLGKLFF,TGTGCCAGCAGTTATCGAACCGGTCGAGGGCTAGGAAAACTGTTTTTT
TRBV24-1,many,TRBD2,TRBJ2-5,CATSSYSGGWETQYF,TGTGCCACCAGTAGTTACTCGGGAGGGTGGGAGACCCAGTACTTC
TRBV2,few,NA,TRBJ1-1,CASSRDPIDEAFF,TGTGCCAGCAGTCGAGACCCGATCGATGAAGCTTTCTTT
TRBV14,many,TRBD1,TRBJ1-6,CASSPTGQGGGSPLHF,TGTGCCAGCAGCCCAACCGGACAGGGAGGGGGATCACCCCTCCACTTT
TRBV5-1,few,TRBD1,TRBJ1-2,CASSLEGQVTRGYTF,TGCGCCAGCAGCTTGGAGGGACAGGTAACCCGTGGCTACACCTTC
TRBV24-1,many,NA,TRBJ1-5,CASSGGLDQPQHF,TGTGCCAGCAGTGGGGGGTTGGATCAGCCCCAGCATTTT
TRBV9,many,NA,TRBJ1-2,CASSVGRNAGYTF,TGTGCCAGCAGCGTTGGGAGAAATGCTGGCTACACCTTC
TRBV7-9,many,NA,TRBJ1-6,CASSLAAGVVNSPLHF,TGTGCCAGCAGCTTAGCGGCAGGGGTGGTTAATTCACCCCTCCACTTT
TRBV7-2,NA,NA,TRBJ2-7,CASSPGSGVNYEQYF,TGTGCCAGCAGCCCAGGCTCCGGGGTCAACTACGAGCAGTACTTC
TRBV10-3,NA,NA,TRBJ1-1,CAISRFRATEAFF,TGTGCCATCAGCAGGTTTAGGGCCACTGAAGCTTTCTTT
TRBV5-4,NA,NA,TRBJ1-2,CAGSTWKAGPIYGYTF,TGTGCCGGCAGCACGTGGAAGGCAGGCCCAATCTATGGCTACACCTTC
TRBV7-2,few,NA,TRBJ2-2,CASSSSWRGELFF,TGTGCCAGCAGCTCTAGTTGGCGCGGGGAGCTGTTTTTT
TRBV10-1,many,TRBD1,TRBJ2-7,CASSEEQGPYEQYF,TGCGCCAGCAGTGAGGAACAGGGGCCCTACGAGCAGTACTTC
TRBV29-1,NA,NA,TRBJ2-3,CSVNRGPGTDTQYF,TGCAGCGTTAATCGGGGACCCGGCACAGATACGCAGTATTTT
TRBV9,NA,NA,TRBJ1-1,CASSVGGQMNTEAFF,TGTGCCAGCAGCGTAGGTGGGCAGATGAACACTGAAGCTTTCTTT
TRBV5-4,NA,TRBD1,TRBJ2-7,CASSLFDRGSYEQYF,TGTGCCAGCAGCTTGTTTGACAGGGGGTCCTACGAGCAGTACTTC
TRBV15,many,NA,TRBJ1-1,CATSREYGSMNTEAFF,TGTGCCACCAGCAGAGAGTATGGCAGCATGAACACTGAAGCTTTCTTT
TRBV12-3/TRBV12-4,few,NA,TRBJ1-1,CASIQRAGITEAFF,TGTGCCAGCATCCAAAGAGCGGGGATCACTGAAGCTTTCTTT
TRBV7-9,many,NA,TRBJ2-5,CASSLEGASRKTQYF,TGTGCCAGCAGCCTGGAGGGCGCATCCAGAAAGACCCAGTACTTC
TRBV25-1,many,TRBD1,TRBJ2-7,CASSAHLGTAESYEQYF,TGTGCCAGCAGTGCTCATCTGGGGACAGCCGAATCCTACGAGCAGTACTTC
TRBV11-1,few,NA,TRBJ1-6,CASSLARAGLNSPLHF,TGTGCCAGCAGCTTGGCGAGGGCAGGGCTTAATTCACCCCTCCACTTT
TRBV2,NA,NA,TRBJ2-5,CASSYLQRGETQYF,TGTGCCAGCAGTTACCTTCAGAGAGGGGAGACCCAGTACTTC
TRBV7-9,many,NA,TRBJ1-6,CASSFTGNSPLHF,TGTGCCAGCAGCTTCACAGGAAATTCACCCCTCCACTTT
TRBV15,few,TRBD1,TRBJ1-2,CATSERGTAYGYTF,TGTGCCACCAGCGAACGGGGGACAGCCTATGGCTACACCTTC
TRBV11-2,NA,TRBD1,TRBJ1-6,CASSQGPGQAYYHSPLHF,TGTGCCAGCAGCCAAGGTCCCGGACAGGCCTACTACCATTCACCCCTCCACTTT
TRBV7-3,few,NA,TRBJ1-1,CASSVVAGGTEAFF,TGTGCCAGCAGCGTTGTCGCAGGCGGGACTGAAGCTTTCTTT
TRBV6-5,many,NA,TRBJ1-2,CASSYQGTVAF,TGTGCCAGCAGTTACCAGGGGACCGTCGCCTTC
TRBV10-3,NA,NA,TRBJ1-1,CASSLAGNMNTEAFF,TGTGCCAGCAGCTTAGCGGGCAACATGAACACTGAAGCTTTCTTT
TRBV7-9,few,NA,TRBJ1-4,CASSLLGDNEKLFF,TGTGCCAGCAGCTTATTGGGTGATAATGAAAAACTGTTTTTT
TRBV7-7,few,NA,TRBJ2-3,CASSLVGIITDTQYF,TGTGCCAGCAGCTTAGTGGGGATTATTACAGATACGCAGTATTTT
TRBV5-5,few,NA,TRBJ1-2,CASSQRSVYGYTF,TGTGCCAGCAGCCAAAGGTCAGTCTATGGCTACACCTTC
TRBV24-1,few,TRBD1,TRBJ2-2,CATARQGNTGELFF,TGTGCCACGGCCCGACAGGGGAACACCGGGGAGCTGTTTTTT
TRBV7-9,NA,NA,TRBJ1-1,CASSLHEGTEAFF,TGTGCCAGCAGCCTTCACGAAGGGACTGAAGCTTTCTTT
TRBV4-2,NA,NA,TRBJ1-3,CASSQEAFSSRNTIYF,TGTGCCAGCAGCCAAGAAGCTTTCAGTTCCAGAAACACCATATATTTT
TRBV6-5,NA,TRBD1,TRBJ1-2,CASQSPGGDYGYTF,TGTGCCAGCCAATCACCAGGGGGGGACTATGGCTACACCTTC
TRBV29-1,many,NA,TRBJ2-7,CSVETETYEQYF,TGCAGCGTTGAGACCGAGACCTACGAGCAGTACTTC
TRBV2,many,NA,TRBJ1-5,CASSEGDTYQPQHF,TGTGCCAGCAGTGAAGGGGACACCTATCAGCCCCAGCATTTT
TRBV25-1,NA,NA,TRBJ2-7,CASLEQYEQYF,TGTGCCAGCTTAGAACAGTACGAGCAGTACTTC
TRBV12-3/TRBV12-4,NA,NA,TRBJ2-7,CASSSGTPAYEQYF,TGTGCCAGCAGCTCCGGGACACCGGCCTACGAGCAGTACTTC
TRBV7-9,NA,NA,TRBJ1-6,CASSLEDIPSSPLHF,TGTGCCAGCAGCTTAGAGGACATTCCGAGTTCACCCCTCCACTTT
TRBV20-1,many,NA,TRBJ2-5,CSVQSGAQETQYF,TGCAGTGTCCAATCGGGGGCCCAAGAGACCCAGTACTTC
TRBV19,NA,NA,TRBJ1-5,CASSTMDQPQHF,TGTGCCAGTAGTACGATGGATCAGCCCCAGCATTTT
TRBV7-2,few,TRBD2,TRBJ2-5,CASSFIAGGPQETQYF,TGTGCCAGCAGCTTTATAGCGGGGGGGCCCCAAGAGACCCAGTACTTC